What follows are 16 T cell receptor beta chains derived from one specimen sequenced in a study of shared clonotypes between healthy human individuals. Only in-frame clones appear in the TCRdb table, and some are missing; sequencing was by immunoSEQ multiplex PCR. The top ten hold approximately 0.06% of the sample, which has approximately 500,000 clones, 90% to 96% seen once. The sample was naive CD4+ T cells sorted from blood. Subset noted: CD45RA+ positively selected. These receptors were collected from a woman in her 30s in good health.

This clone was seen a single time. The CDR3 nucleotides read TGTGCCAGCAGCTTAGCATCTAGGGGTTCCATAAATTCACCCCTCCACTTT. As protein: CASSLASRGSINSPLHF. This sequence joins TRBV11-2 and TRBJ1-6; tentative D call: TRBD1 (5 bases). V was shortened by 1 base and J by 7 bases, with 17 bases between the two germline ends. Germline V gene sequence: CDR1 SGHAT, CDR2 FQNNGV. This CDR3 region has 17 residues.

The V and J genes are TRBV28 and TRBJ2-1; the D is unclear. Trimming cost V 7 bases and J 5 bases, with 15 bases left between them. Germline-derived CDR1 and CDR2 are MDHEN and SYDVKM. The CDR3 has 14 amino acids. CDR3 protein: CASKVSRFDNEQFF. CDR3 nucleotides: TGTGCCAGCAAGGTCTCGCGGTTCGACAATGAGCAGTTCTTC.

This chain joins TRBV5-4 and TRBJ2-1; no clear D. The V end was cut by 0 bases, the J end by 2 bases, with 3 bases between. Per germline, CDR1 SGHNT and CDR2 YYREEE (reference sequence). The CDR3 contains 13 residues. CDR3 sequence: CASSLGTYNEQFF. The CDR3, as DNA: TGTGCCAGCAGCTTGGGGACCTACAATGAGCAGTTCTTC. The whole variable domain, remainder taken from reference TRBV5-4 and TRBJ2-1, is ETGVTQSPTHLIKTRGQQVTLRCSSQSGHNTVSWYQQALGQGPQFIFQYYREEENGRGNFPPRFSGLQFPNYSSELNVNALELDDSALYLCASSLGTYNEQFFGPGTRLTVL.

The genes are TRBV19 and TRBJ1-2; 7 nucleotides align to TRBD1. The CDR3 covers 13 residues. The J segment lost 6 bases and the V segment lost 8 bases, leaving 9 bases of the junction unmatched. CDR1 and CDR2 from the germline V gene are LNHDA and SQIVND (reference sequence). In DNA, the CDR3 is TGTGCCAGTCGGATGACAGGGAGACATGGCTACACCTTC. Its translation: CASRMTGRHGYTF.

The CDR3 sequence: CASSFLTGELFF. In DNA form, the CDR3 reads TGTGCCAGCAGTTTTCTCACCGGGGAGCTGTTTTTT. The chain employs TRBV27 and TRBJ2-2; no clear D. The CDR3 contains 12 residues. V lost 3 bases and J 4 bases, leaving 3 bases between the germline ends. CDR1 and CDR2 from the germline V gene are MNHEY and SMNVEV (reference sequence).

The CDR3 DNA sequence: TGCGCCAGCAGCCCGGGACTAGCGGGAGGCCCAGGGGAGCTGTTTTTT. Its protein is CASSPGLAGGPGELFF. The rearrangement uses TRBV5-1 and TRBJ2-2; TRBD2 matches at 15 bases. The V gene's germline CDR1 is SGHRS and CDR2 YFSETQ. The trim removed 4 bases at V and 8 bases at J, leaving 6 bases unmatched. The CDR3 is 16 amino acids.

This clone was detected a few times. The chain recombines TRBV27 with TRBJ2-7; D is unresolved. V gave up 5 bases and J gave up 4 bases, with 18 bases separating them. The CDR3 has 15 residues. CDR1 is MNHEY and CDR2 is SMNVEV in the germline V gene (reference sequence). The CDR3 coding sequence is TGTGCCAGCAGTCCCAGAATGGTGAGAGCATACGAGCAGTACTTC. Encoded protein: CASSPRMVRAYEQYF.

CDR3 nucleotides: TGTGCCTGGAGAAGGGGAATCTCTGAAGCTTTCTTT. This gives the protein CAWRRGISEAFF. The V and J genes are TRBV30 and TRBJ1-1; possible D gene TRBD1, 5 bases. The germline CDR1 and CDR2 sequences are GTSNPN and SVGIG (reference sequence). Trimming took off 3 bases at V and 6 bases at J, with 11 bases between the two ends. The CDR3 extends over 12 amino acids.

The chain carries TRBV19 and TRBJ1-4; D gene uncertain. This CDR3 has 18 residues. Germline-derived CDR1 and CDR2 are LNHDA and SQIVND (reference sequence). V was cut by 3 bases and J by 5 bases, with 22 bases left in between. The CDR3 DNA reads TGTGCCAGTAGTATTGGGGTTCTTAGTACAGCCGAAAATGAAAAACTGTTTTTT. Translated: CASSIGVLSTAENEKLFF.

Of note for this clone: At the DNA level, this CDR3 is encoded by other sequences in the same sample as well. V usage is TRBV9 and J usage is TRBJ2-7; D gene unclear. Germline V gene lookup returns CDR1 SGDLS and CDR2 YYNGEE. With 0 bases removed from V and 3 bases from J, the gap between germline ends came to 4 bases. This CDR3 has 12 amino acids. CDR3 sequence: CASSVDSYEQYF. The CDR3 nucleotides read TGTGCCAGCAGCGTAGACAGCTACGAGCAGTACTTC.

The chain employs TRBV29-1 and TRBJ2-5; TRBD1 aligns across 8 bases. Germline V gene lookup returns CDR1 SQVTM and CDR2 ANQGSEA. CDR3 length: 12 amino acids. The V gene end was trimmed by 7 bases and the J gene end by 11 bases; junction bases not matched to a gene: 12. The CDR3 loop reads CSGRSDRAEQYF. The DNA of the CDR3 is TGCAGCGGCCGATCGGACAGGGCTGAGCAGTACTTC.

J is TRBJ1-5 and V is TRBV28; 8 bases match TRBD1. The germline V gene has CDR1 MDHEN and CDR2 SYDVKM. The CDR3 extends over 15 amino acids. Trimming removed 5 bases from V and 9 bases from J; junction bases left unmatched: 12. CDR3 protein: CASSPAGTGKMPQHF. CDR3 nucleotide sequence: TGTGCCAGCAGTCCAGCCGGGACAGGTAAAATGCCCCAGCATTTT.

This sequence joins TRBV5-5 and TRBJ1-1, with 10 bases identical to TRBD1. V shed 4 bases and J 3 bases; nucleotides not matched to a gene: 9. This CDR3 is built from 16 residues. Germline CDR1 and CDR2: SGHKS and YYEKEE (reference sequence). The CDR3 DNA is TGTGCCAGCAGCAGGACAGGGGGGTTGTTGGACACTGAAGCTTTCTTT. This sequence encodes CASSRTGGLLDTEAFF. Looking up the rest from reference TRBV5-5 and TRBJ1-1 gives the full variable domain: DAGVTQSPTHLIKTRGQQVTLRCSPISGHKSVSWYQQVLGQGPQFIFQYYEKEERGRGNFPDRFSARQFPNYSSELNVNALLLGDSALYLCASSRTGGLLDTEAFFGQGTRLTVV.

The chain recombines TRBV6-5 with TRBJ1-2; 7 nucleotides agree with TRBD1. Germline V gene lookup returns CDR1 MNHEY and CDR2 SVGAGI. This CDR3 is built from 13 residues. The ends lost 5 bases at V and 6 bases at J; junction bases unmatched: 6. This CDR3 reads CASSIDRDDGYTF. The DNA of the CDR3 is TGTGCCAGCAGTATCGACAGGGACGATGGCTACACCTTC.

The gene calls are TRBV19 and TRBJ2-2; D possibly uses TRBD1 or TRBD2 (5 bases each). CDR1 is LNHDA, CDR2 SQIVND, per germline (reference sequence). The CDR3 runs to 13 residues. Trimming stripped 1 base from V and 8 bases from J, with 8 bases between. This chain's CDR3 is CASSIGGRGELFF. CDR3 coding DNA: TGTGCCAGTAGTATAGGGGGGAGAGGGGAGCTGTTTTTT.

The CDR3, as DNA: TGTGCCAGTAGTCACCAAGGGGGACTAGCGGACGCGATATCCTACGAGCAGTACTTC. It is translated as CASSHQGGLADAISYEQYF. The chain is built from TRBV19 and TRBJ2-7; 11 bases fit TRBD2. From germline, CDR1 is LNHDA and CDR2 SQIVND (reference sequence). The CDR3 is made up of 19 amino acids. V shed 5 bases, J shed 1 base, and the junction held 16 bases outside the gene matches.